This record covers a single TCR beta chain. Original analysis: Cell counts per sample came from amplifying reference gene primers. Clones were sequenced by immunoSEQ multiplex PCR, and TCRdb holds only the in-frame ones, with some missing. The D gene and trimming were derived from the DNA, and the V and J assignments and clone size from that table. The repertoire holds 80,000 to 100,000 clones, with roughly nine tenths as singletons. These data belong to a study of blood T cell repertoires in COVID-19. Study context: Samples representing acute and convalescent COVID-19 were sourced from the United States, Italy and Spain. T cells, B-cell-depleted T cells, or PBMCs provided the cDNA or gDNA that served as material.

This CDR3 contains 14 residues. CDR1 is MNHEY and CDR2 is SVGEGT in the germline V gene. Between the trimmed V and J ends, which lost 2 bases and 2 bases, there was a span of 10 bases. This receptor was identified in a man over 45 with acute or convalescent COVID-19. Sequences were obtained from peripheral blood. This sequence joins TRBV6-2 or TRBV6-3 and TRBJ2-7; D not resolved. CDR3 residues: CASSYVQSPYEQYF. In DNA form, the CDR3 reads TGTGCCAGCAGTTACGTCCAGTCTCCCTACGAGCAGTACTTC.